The 29 T cell receptor beta chains in this list originate from one sample, sequenced in a study of beta chain features in type 1 diabetes. The authors reverse transcribed all of the isolated RNA, so sequencing captured expressed TCRB transcripts. Clones were read by immunoSEQ multiplex PCR, and TCRdb kept only the in-frame ones, dropping some. The sample consists of around 350,000 clones, around 12% of them appearing once. Specimen: naive CD4+ T cells from blood. All receptors derive from a man aged 18 to 29 in good health.

J is TRBJ2-5 and V is TRBV18, with 7 bases that match TRBD1. Trimming at V came to 6 bases and at J to 0 bases, leaving 4 bases not matched to a gene. The CDR3 extends over 14 amino acids. Germline-derived CDR1 and CDR2 are KGHSH and LQKENI. The CDR3 sequence is CASSRDRDQETQYF. In nucleotides, the CDR3 is TGTGCCAGCTCCCGCGACAGGGACCAAGAGACCCAGTACTTC.

The V call is TRBV27, the J call TRBJ2-5; D uncertain. This CDR3 contains 12 residues. Germline V lookup: CDR1 MNHEY, CDR2 SMNVEV (reference sequence). Trimming removed 5 bases from V and 7 bases from J, with 11 bases in between. This chain's CDR3 is CASSPSSGTQYF. The CDR3 bases are TGTGCCAGCAGTCCGTCCTCAGGGACCCAGTACTTC.

This clone was counted a few times. V usage is TRBV9 and J usage is TRBJ2-7; 8 bases align to TRBD2. Germline loops: CDR1 SGDLS, CDR2 YYNGEE. CDR3 length: 14 residues. V shed 5 bases and J 0 bases; nucleotides not matched to a gene: 4. CDR3 region: CASSAGRASYEQYF. CDR3 in DNA: TGTGCCAGCAGTGCCGGGAGGGCCTCCTACGAGCAGTACTTC. Looking up the rest from reference TRBV9 and TRBJ2-7 gives the full variable domain: DSGVTQTPKHLITATGQRVTLRCSPRSGDLSVYWYQQSLDQGLQFLIQYYNGEERAKGNILERFSAQQFPDLHSELNLSSLELGDSALYFCASSAGRASYEQYFGPGTRLTVT.

The V gene is TRBV28, the J gene TRBJ1-3; D is unclear. CDR1 is MDHEN and CDR2 is SYDVKM in the germline V gene. V was pared by 8 bases and J by 2 bases, with 7 bases between. The CDR3 length is 12 residues. The DNA for the CDR3 is TGTGCCAGCCAAGCGACTGGAAACACCATATATTTT. Translated, it gives CASQATGNTIYF. Drawing the rest from reference TRBV28 and TRBJ1-3, the complete variable domain is DVKVTQSSRYLVKRTGEKVFLECVQDMDHENMFWYRQDPGLGLRLIYFSYDVKMKEKGDIPEGYSVSREKKERFSLILESASTNQTSMYLCASQATGNTIYFGEGSWLTVV.

The V gene is TRBV5-1, the J gene TRBJ1-1, with 8 bases that match TRBD1. The CDR3 totals 15 residues. J was trimmed by 4 bases and V by 4 bases; bases with no gene match: 9. Germline V lookup: CDR1 SGHRS, CDR2 YFSETQ. CDR3 nucleotides: TGCGCCAGCAGCCCCCAGGGACAGGTGGTCACTGAAGCTTTCTTT. This gives the protein CASSPQGQVVTEAFF.

The rearrangement links TRBV29-1 to TRBJ2-3, with TRBD2 matching 11 bases. Germline V gene sequence: CDR1 SQVTM, CDR2 ANQGSEA. The CDR3 has 16 amino acids. With V trimmed by 5 bases and J by 1 base, 8 bases remained unmatched. The CDR3 DNA sequence: TGCAGCGTTCGAAAACTAGCGGGAGAGGGCACAGATACGCAGTATTTT. It specifies CSVRKLAGEGTDTQYF.

This chain links TRBV10-3 with TRBJ2-3; possible D gene TRBD1, 6 bases. This CDR3 comprises 13 residues. Trimming left V 6 bases short and J 2 bases short, with 9 bases between. In germline, CDR1 is ENHRY, CDR2 SYGVKD. The CDR3 loop is CAIRDSNTDTQYF. In nucleotides, the CDR3 is TGTGCCATCAGGGACAGCAACACAGATACGCAGTATTTT.

The chain is built from TRBV29-1 and TRBJ2-3, with D possibly matching TRBD2 (6 bases). The CDR3 covers 13 residues. Trimming cost V 2 bases and J 3 bases, with 9 bases left between them. Germline CDR1 reads SQVTM; CDR2 reads ANQGSEA. CDR3 amino acids: CSVEIAATDTQYF. CDR3 nucleotide sequence: TGCAGCGTTGAAATAGCGGCGACAGATACGCAGTATTTT.

The V gene is TRBV9, the J gene TRBJ2-1, with D possibly TRBD2 on 6 matching bases. The V gene lost 1 base and the J gene lost 1 base, with 12 bases spanning the gap. The germline V gene has CDR1 SGDLS and CDR2 YYNGEE. This CDR3 contains 16 residues. This CDR3 is CASSVFGRGSYNEQFF. Written as DNA, the CDR3 is TGTGCCAGCAGCGTATTCGGCCGGGGGTCCTACAATGAGCAGTTCTTC.

The chain employs TRBV27 and TRBJ2-5; 13 bases match TRBD2. The CDR3 sequence is 15 residues long. Germline V lookup: CDR1 MNHEY, CDR2 SMNVEV (reference sequence). Trimming cost V 6 bases and J 7 bases; bases outside gene matches: 8. Written as DNA, the CDR3 is TGTGCCAGCAGCTCGGGACTAGCGGGGCCCCGGACCCAGTACTTC. This codes for CASSSGLAGPRTQYF.

This chain connects TRBV6-4 to TRBJ2-1; 9 bases match TRBD2. The CDR3 is 15 amino acids. V was pared by 3 bases and J by 0 bases, with 0 bases of the junction left unmatched. From germline, CDR1 is MRHNA and CDR2 SNTAGT. The CDR3 nucleotides read TGTGCCAGCAGTGAACTAGCGGGCTCCTACAATGAGCAGTTCTTC. It yields the protein CASSELAGSYNEQFF.

This clone has only a few counts. The V and J genes are TRBV5-4 and TRBJ2-1; maybe TRBD1 (5 bases). V shed 7 bases and J shed 5 bases, with 16 bases lying between them. Germline-derived CDR1 and CDR2 are SGHNT and YYREEE (reference sequence). CDR3 length: 14 amino acids. CDR3 in amino acids: CASSLAGFHNEQFF. The CDR3 nucleotides read TGTGCCAGCTCCTTGGCAGGGTTTCACAATGAGCAGTTCTTC.

The rearrangement uses TRBV4-3 and TRBJ1-2, with 7 bases identical to TRBD1. CDR1 is LGHNA, CDR2 YSLEER, per germline. The V and J ends lost 2 bases and 1 base, in that order; junction bases with no gene match: 13. The CDR3 is made up of 18 amino acids. CDR3 sequence: CASSQTPLGTVYNYGYTF. Written as DNA, the CDR3 is TGCGCCAGCAGCCAAACCCCGTTGGGGACAGTTTATAACTATGGCTACACCTTC.

This clone occurred a few times. V is TRBV5-6 and J is TRBJ1-1; no firm D call. Germline CDR1 SGHDT, CDR2 YYEEEE. The ends were cut back, 4 bases at V and 3 bases at J, with 10 bases in the middle. This CDR3 has 13 residues. CDR3 region: CASSPSPDTEAFF. The CDR3, as DNA: TGTGCCAGCAGCCCCTCCCCGGACACTGAAGCTTTCTTT.

This clone was detected only a few times. V usage is TRBV7-8 and J usage is TRBJ2-5; TRBD1 matches at 10 bases. There are 15 residues in the CDR3. V was clipped by 4 bases and J by 5 bases; unmatched bases: 7. Germline-derived CDR1 and CDR2 are SGHVS and FQNEAQ. For the CDR3, the DNA is TGTGCCAGCAGCTATAGGGGGGGACAGGGGGAGACCCAGTACTTC. Its translation: CASSYRGGQGETQYF.

This chain connects TRBV29-1 to TRBJ1-1; no definite D call. V lost 4 bases, J lost 1 base, and 7 bases lay in between. The CDR3 is 12 amino acids. Germline CDR1 reads SQVTM; CDR2 reads ANQGSEA. Here the CDR3 reads CSVGHQNTEAFF. CDR3 DNA: TGCAGCGTTGGACACCAGAACACTGAAGCTTTCTTT. The entire variable domain, with the rest obtained from reference TRBV29-1 and TRBJ1-1, is as follows: SAVISQKPSRDICQRGTSLTIQCQVDSQVTMMFWYRQQPGQSLTLIATANQGSEATYESGFVIDKFPISRPNLTFSTLTVSNMSPEDSSIYLCSVGHQNTEAFFGQGTRLTVV.

J is TRBJ1-2 and V is TRBV7-2; 8 bases are a match to TRBD1. The germline CDR1 and CDR2 sequences are SGHTA and FQGNSA. The ends lost 4 bases at V and 6 bases at J; junction bases unmatched: 19. The CDR3 covers 18 residues. CDR3 nucleotides: TGTGCCAGCAGCTCAGGTCTTAGTGGGAAGGGACAGGCAAATGGCTACACCTTC. It codes for CASSSGLSGKGQANGYTF.

In its sample, this clone was seen a few times. The rearrangement uses TRBV5-4 and TRBJ1-2; D remains unclear. The CDR3 length is 15 residues. The germline CDR1 and CDR2 sequences are SGHNT and YYREEE (reference sequence). Trimming removed 4 bases from V and 6 bases from J, with 19 bases in between. The CDR3 loop reads CASSLPMLGDHGYTF. The CDR3, as DNA: TGTGCCAGCAGCCTGCCGATGTTGGGAGACCATGGCTACACCTTC.

The chain links TRBV7-8 to TRBJ2-1; 7 bases are a match to TRBD2. This CDR3 contains 17 residues. The V and J ends lost 7 bases and 8 bases, in that order; junction bases with no gene match: 20. Germline loops: CDR1 SGHVS, CDR2 FQNEAQ. The CDR3 region has the DNA TGTGCCAGCACCCCTTGGGGCGGGGAGGGAAACCTCGATGAGCAGTTCTTC. It codes for CASTPWGGEGNLDEQFF.

This clone was seen a handful of times. CDR3 region: CASSRDRWDTEAFF. DNA for the CDR3: TGTGCCAGTAGCCGGGACAGGTGGGACACTGAAGCTTTCTTT. V usage is TRBV19 and J usage is TRBJ1-1, with TRBD1 matching 8 bases. Germline CDR1 reads LNHDA; CDR2 reads SQIVND (reference sequence). With 6 bases clipped from V and 3 bases from J, the junction kept 6 bases outside the gene matches. This CDR3 contains 14 residues. The complete variable domain, with remaining parts taken from reference TRBV19 and TRBJ1-1, reads DGGITQSPKYLFRKEGQNVTLSCEQNLNHDAMYWYRQDPGQGLRLIYYSQIVNDFQKGDIAEGYSVSREKKESFPLTVTSAQKNPTAFYLCASSRDRWDTEAFFGQGTRLTVV.

This clone appeared a few times. This rearrangement joins TRBV7-2 to TRBJ1-4; 7 bases line up with TRBD1. The trim removed 5 bases at V and 8 bases at J, leaving 11 bases unmatched. Looked up from germline, CDR1 is SGHTA and CDR2 is FQGNSA. The CDR3 runs 15 residues. The chain's CDR3 is CASSLSRGAREKLFF. CDR3 DNA: TGTGCCAGCAGCCTCTCCAGGGGGGCGAGAGAAAAACTGTTTTTT.

The chain carries TRBV6-5 and TRBJ1-5; 8 bases fit TRBD1. Germline V gene sequence: CDR1 MNHEY, CDR2 SVGAGI. V was pared by 5 bases and J by 7 bases, with 7 bases of the junction left unmatched. CDR3 size: 14 residues. CDR3 in amino acids: CASSGRGLGQPQHF. The CDR3 coding sequence is TGTGCCAGCAGTGGCAGGGGGCTAGGACAGCCCCAGCATTTT.

This chain joins TRBV28 and TRBJ2-7, with TRBD1 as a possible D gene (5 bases). V was cut by 6 bases and J by 0 bases, with 9 bases left in between. The CDR3 length is 13 residues. Germline CDR1 and CDR2: MDHEN and SYDVKM. CDR3 in DNA: TGTGCCAGCAGCCTGGACATCTCCTACGAGCAGTACTTC. Amino acids: CASSLDISYEQYF.

To note about this clone: The identical CDR3 is also encoded by other nucleotide sequences in the sample. V usage is TRBV18 and J usage is TRBJ2-5; D gene uncertain. Trimming stripped 0 bases from V and 4 bases from J, with 3 bases between. The CDR3 sequence is 12 residues long. Germline V lookup: CDR1 KGHSH, CDR2 LQKENI. The DNA of the CDR3 is TGTGCCAGCTCACCACCAGCAGAGACCCAGTACTTC. As protein: CASSPPAETQYF.

This clone has more than one count but fewer than ten. This rearrangement joins TRBV7-9 to TRBJ1-5; TRBD1 aligns across 7 bases. Germline assignment: CDR1 SEHNR and CDR2 FQNEAQ (reference sequence). The CDR3 totals 14 residues. J lost 9 bases, V lost 4 bases, and 9 bases had no gene match. CDR3 loop: CASSYGQVGLPQHF. CDR3 DNA: TGTGCCAGCAGCTACGGACAGGTCGGTTTGCCCCAGCATTTT.

The chain joins TRBV5-1 to TRBJ2-7; a weak D match, TRBD2 (6 bases). Trimming pared 0 bases from V and 3 bases from J, leaving 10 bases between. This CDR3 contains 14 residues. Germline V gene sequence: CDR1 SGHRS, CDR2 YFSETQ. Here the CDR3 reads CASSLAGLSYEQYF. CDR3 coding DNA: TGCGCCAGCAGCTTGGCGGGACTCAGCTACGAGCAGTACTTC.

V usage is TRBV6-1 and J usage is TRBJ2-3, with TRBD2 matching 11 bases. CDR1 and CDR2 (germline): MNHNS, SASEGT. With V trimmed by 0 bases and J by 3 bases, 5 bases remained unmatched. This CDR3 comprises 17 residues. The CDR3 DNA sequence: TGTGCCAGCAGTGAAGCGGTGACTAGCGGGGAAACAGATACGCAGTATTTT. It specifies CASSEAVTSGETDTQYF.

This clone was seen only a few times. This chain joins TRBV5-4 and TRBJ2-2, with TRBD1 matching 8 bases. J was trimmed by 4 bases and V by 4 bases; bases with no gene match: 6. CDR1 and CDR2 from the germline V gene are SGHNT and YYREEE (reference sequence). The CDR3 extends over 15 amino acids. The CDR3 loop is CASSQDRESTGELFF. The DNA of the CDR3 is TGTGCCAGCAGCCAGGACAGGGAAAGCACCGGGGAGCTGTTTTTT.

The CDR3 sequence: CASSSKIPDRGNEQFF. In DNA, the CDR3 is TGCGCCAGCAGCTCCAAGATTCCCGACAGGGGGAATGAGCAGTTCTTC. The chain couples TRBV4-3 to TRBJ2-1; TRBD1 matches 9 bases. Unmatched junction bases numbered 12, after V lost 5 bases and J lost 7 bases. Germline V CDR1 and CDR2: LGHNA, YSLEER. This CDR3 has 16 amino acids.